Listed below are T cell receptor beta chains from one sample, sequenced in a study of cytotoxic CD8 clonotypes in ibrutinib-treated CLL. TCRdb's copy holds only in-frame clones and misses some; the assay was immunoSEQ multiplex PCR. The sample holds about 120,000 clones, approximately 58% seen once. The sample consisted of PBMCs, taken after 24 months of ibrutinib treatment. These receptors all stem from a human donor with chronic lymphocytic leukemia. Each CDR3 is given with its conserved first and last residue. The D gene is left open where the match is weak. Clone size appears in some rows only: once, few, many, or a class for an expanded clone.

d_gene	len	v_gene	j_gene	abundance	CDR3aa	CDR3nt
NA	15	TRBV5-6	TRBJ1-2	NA	CASSLEGRSSYGYTF	TGTGCCAGCAGCTTGGAGGGCAGAAGTTCCTATGGCTACACCTTC
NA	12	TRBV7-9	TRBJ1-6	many	CASTIQDGPLHF	TGTGCCAGCACCATACAGGATGGCCCCCTCCACTTT
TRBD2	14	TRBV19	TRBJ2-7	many	CASSTLAGIYEQYF	TGTGCCAGTAGTACGCTAGCGGGGATCTACGAGCAGTACTTC
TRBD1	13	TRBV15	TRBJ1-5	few	CATCRGGGQPQHF	TGTGCCACATGCAGGGGGGGAGGCCAGCCCCAGCATTTT
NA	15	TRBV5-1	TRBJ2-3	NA	CASSLAAKDTDTQYF	TGCGCCAGCAGCTTGGCTGCCAAAGACACAGATACGCAGTATTTT
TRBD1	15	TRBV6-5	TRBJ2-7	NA	CASSYQGQGAGEQYF	TGTGCCAGCAGTTACCAGGGACAGGGGGCGGGGGAGCAGTACTTC
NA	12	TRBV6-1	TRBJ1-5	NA	CATGVGAQPQHF	TGTGCCACCGGGGTGGGGGCGCAGCCCCAGCATTTT
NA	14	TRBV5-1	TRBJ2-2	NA	CASSSLGGTGELFF	TGCGCCAGCAGCTCACTGGGGGGAACCGGGGAGCTGTTTTTT
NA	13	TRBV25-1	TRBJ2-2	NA	CASSESYTGELFF	TGTGCCAGCAGTGAATCGTACACCGGGGAGCTGTTTTTT
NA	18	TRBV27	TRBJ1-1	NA	CASSPRWGYDGRNTEAFF	TGTGCCAGCAGCCCCAGGTGGGGGTACGACGGGAGGAACACTGAAGCTTTCTTT
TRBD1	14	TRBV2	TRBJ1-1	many	CASRTETGGGEAFF	TGTGCCAGCAGGACGGAGACAGGGGGCGGTGAAGCTTTCTTT
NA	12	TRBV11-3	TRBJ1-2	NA	CASSLDNVGYTF	TGTGCCAGCAGCTTAGATAACGTGGGCTACACCTTC
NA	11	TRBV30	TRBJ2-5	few	CAWSSGETQYF	TGTGCCTGGAGTTCGGGGGAGACCCAGTACTTC
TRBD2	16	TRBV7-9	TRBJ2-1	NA	CASSPSGRGYYNEQFF	TGTGCCAGCAGCCCTAGCGGGCGGGGGTACTACAATGAGCAGTTCTTC
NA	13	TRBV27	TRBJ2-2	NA	CASSTGDTGELFF	TGTGCCAGCAGCACAGGCGACACCGGGGAGCTGTTTTTT
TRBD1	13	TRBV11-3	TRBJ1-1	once	CASSSKRQGKAFF	TGTGCCAGCAGCTCCAAACGACAGGGTAAAGCTTTCTTT
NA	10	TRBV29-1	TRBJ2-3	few	CSVDTDTQYF	TGCAGCGTAGATACAGATACGCAGTATTTT
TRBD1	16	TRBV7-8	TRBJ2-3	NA	CASSTSWDRAADTQYF	TGTGCCAGCAGCACTAGTTGGGACAGGGCGGCAGATACGCAGTATTTT
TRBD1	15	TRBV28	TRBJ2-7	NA	CASSLGTGKTYEQYF	TGTGCCAGCAGCTTAGGGACAGGGAAAACCTACGAGCAGTACTTC
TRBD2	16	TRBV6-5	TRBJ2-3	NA	CASSYGLAGVVDTQYF	TGTGCCAGCAGTTACGGGCTAGCGGGGGTAGTAGATACGCAGTATTTT
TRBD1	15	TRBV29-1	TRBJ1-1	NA	CSVLSSYRGNTEAFF	TGCAGCGTTCTCAGCTCCTACAGGGGGAACACTGAAGCTTTCTTT
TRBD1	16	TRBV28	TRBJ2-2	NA	CASSSPVRGKAGELFF	TGTGCCAGCAGTTCACCCGTCAGGGGGAAGGCCGGGGAGCTGTTTTTT
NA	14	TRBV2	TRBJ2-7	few	CASSKDRIEYEQYF	TGTGCCAGCAGTAAAGACAGGATCGAATACGAGCAGTACTTC
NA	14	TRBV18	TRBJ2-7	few	CASSPTGSTYEQYF	TGTGCCAGCTCACCAACGGGATCCACCTACGAGCAGTACTTC
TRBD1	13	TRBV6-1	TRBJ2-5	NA	CASSEQGSETQYF	TGTGCCAGCAGCGAACAGGGGTCGGAGACCCAGTACTTC
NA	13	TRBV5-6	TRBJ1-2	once	CASSLGRNYGYTF	TGTGCCAGCAGCTTGGGGAGAAACTATGGCTACACCTTC
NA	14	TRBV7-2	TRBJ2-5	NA	CASSSGRGSRGQYF	TGTGCCAGCAGCTCAGGTCGGGGTTCAAGGGGCCAGTACTTC
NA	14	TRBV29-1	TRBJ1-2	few	CSVEEWYGLKGYTF	TGCAGCGTTGAAGAGTGGTACGGGCTGAAAGGCTACACCTTC
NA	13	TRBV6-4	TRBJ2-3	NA	CASSGTGTDTQYF	TGTGCCAGCAGTGGTACAGGCACAGATACGCAGTATTTT
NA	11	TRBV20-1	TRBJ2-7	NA	CSARRGDRQYF	TGCAGTGCCCGCCGAGGGGATAGGCAGTACTTC
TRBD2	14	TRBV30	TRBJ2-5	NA	CAWRPGLGQETQYF	TGTGCCTGGAGGCCGGGACTAGGTCAAGAGACCCAGTACTTC